This T cell receptor (beta chain) comes out of a study of blood T cell repertoires in COVID-19. Turning to the study itself: PBMCs, B-cell-depleted T cells, or T cells were the source of the cDNA or gDNA that made up the material.

Original analysis: By means of reference gene primer amplification, nucleated cell counts were estimated. Here immunoSEQ multiplex PCR was the method, and the copy in TCRdb shows in-frame clones only, minus some. D and trimming come from the DNA, and the V and J calls and clone size come from that table. The table lists more than 200,000 clones, 83% of them singletons. The length of the CDR3 is 22 residues. The germline gives CDR1 SGDLS, CDR2 YYNGEE. Trimming shortened V by 3 bases and J by 0 bases, and 33 bases separated the two germline ends. The origin of this receptor is a woman aged 50 to 60 with acute or convalescent COVID-19. The J gene is TRBJ1-2, the V gene TRBV9; D is perhaps TRBD1 (6 bases). The sequenced sample consisted of peripheral blood. CDR3: CASSDPGIWAQGTPSANYGYTF. CDR3 nucleotides: TGTGCCAGCAGCGACCCGGGTATTTGGGCTCAGGGGACACCTTCAGCTAACTATGGCTACACCTTC.